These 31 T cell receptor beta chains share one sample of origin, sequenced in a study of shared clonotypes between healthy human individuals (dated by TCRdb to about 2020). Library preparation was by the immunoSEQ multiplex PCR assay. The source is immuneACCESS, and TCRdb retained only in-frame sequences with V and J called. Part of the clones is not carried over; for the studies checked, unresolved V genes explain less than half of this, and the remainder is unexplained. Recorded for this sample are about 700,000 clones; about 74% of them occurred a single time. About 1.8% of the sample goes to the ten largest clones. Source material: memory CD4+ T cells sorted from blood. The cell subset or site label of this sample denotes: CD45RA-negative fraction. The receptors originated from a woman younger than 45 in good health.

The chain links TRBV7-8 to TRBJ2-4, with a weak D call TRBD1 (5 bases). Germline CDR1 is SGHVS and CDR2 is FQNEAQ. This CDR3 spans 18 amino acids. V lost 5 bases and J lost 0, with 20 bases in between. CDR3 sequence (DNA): TGTGCCAGCAGCCCCCGTGAGATGACAGTCATAGCCAAAAACATTCAGTACTTC. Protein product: CASSPREMTVIAKNIQYF. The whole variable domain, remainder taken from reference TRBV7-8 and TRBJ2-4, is GAGVSQSPRYKVAKRGQDVALRCDPISGHVSLFWYQQALGQGPEFLTYFQNEAQLDKSGLPSDRFFAERPEGSVSTLKIQRTQQEDSAVYLCASSPREMTVIAKNIQYFGAGTRLSVL.

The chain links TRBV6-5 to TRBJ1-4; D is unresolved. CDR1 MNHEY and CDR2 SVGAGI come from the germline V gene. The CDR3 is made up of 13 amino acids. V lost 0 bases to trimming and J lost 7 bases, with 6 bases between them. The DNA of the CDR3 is TGTGCCAGCAGTTACTCCTCGGGTGAAAAACTGTTTTTT. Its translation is CASSYSSGEKLFF.

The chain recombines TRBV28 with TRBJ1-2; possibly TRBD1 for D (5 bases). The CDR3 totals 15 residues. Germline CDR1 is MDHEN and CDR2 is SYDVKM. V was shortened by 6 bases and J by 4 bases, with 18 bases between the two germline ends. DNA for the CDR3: TGTGCCAGCAGCCCGACCGGTCGGGGCTTCTATGGCTACACCTTC. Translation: CASSPTGRGFYGYTF.

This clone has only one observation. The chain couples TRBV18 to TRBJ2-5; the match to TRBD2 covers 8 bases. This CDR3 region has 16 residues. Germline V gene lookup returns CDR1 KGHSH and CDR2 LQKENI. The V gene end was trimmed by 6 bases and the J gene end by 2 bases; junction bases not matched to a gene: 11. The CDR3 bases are TGTGCCAGCTCCCCCCGAGCACTAGCGGTGCAAGAGACCCAGTACTTC. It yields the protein CASSPRALAVQETQYF.

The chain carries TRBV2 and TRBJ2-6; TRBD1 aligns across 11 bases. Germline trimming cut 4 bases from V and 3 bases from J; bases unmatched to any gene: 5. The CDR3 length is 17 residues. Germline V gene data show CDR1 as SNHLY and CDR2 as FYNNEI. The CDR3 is CASSARTGGFGANVLTF. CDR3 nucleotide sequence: TGTGCCAGCAGTGCTAGGACAGGGGGCTTTGGGGCCAACGTCCTGACTTTC.

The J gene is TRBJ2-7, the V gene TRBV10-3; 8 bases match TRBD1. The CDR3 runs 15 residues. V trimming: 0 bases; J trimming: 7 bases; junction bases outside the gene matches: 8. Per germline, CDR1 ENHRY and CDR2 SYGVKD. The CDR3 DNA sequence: TGTGCCATCAGTGAGTCGGACAGGGCCGTCTCGGAGCAGTACTTC. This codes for CAISESDRAVSEQYF.

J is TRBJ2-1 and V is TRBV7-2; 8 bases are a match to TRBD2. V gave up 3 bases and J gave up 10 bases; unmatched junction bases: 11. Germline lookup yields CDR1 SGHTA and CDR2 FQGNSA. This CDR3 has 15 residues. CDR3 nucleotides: TGTGCCAGCAGCTTGAGTCGGGAGGGCCGGGGGGAGCAGTTCTTC. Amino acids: CASSLSREGRGEQFF.

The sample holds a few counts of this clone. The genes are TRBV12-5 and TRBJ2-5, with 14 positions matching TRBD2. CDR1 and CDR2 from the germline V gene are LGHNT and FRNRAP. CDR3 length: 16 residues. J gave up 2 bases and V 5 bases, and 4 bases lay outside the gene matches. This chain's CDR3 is CASGPGTSGGQETQYF. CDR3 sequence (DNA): TGTGCTAGTGGTCCCGGGACTAGCGGGGGTCAAGAGACCCAGTACTTC.

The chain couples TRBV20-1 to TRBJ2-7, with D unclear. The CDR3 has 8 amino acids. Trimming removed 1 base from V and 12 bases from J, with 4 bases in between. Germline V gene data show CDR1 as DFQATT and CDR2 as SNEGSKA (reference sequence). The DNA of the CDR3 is TGCAGTGCTAGAGCGGGGTACTTC. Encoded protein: CSARAGYF.

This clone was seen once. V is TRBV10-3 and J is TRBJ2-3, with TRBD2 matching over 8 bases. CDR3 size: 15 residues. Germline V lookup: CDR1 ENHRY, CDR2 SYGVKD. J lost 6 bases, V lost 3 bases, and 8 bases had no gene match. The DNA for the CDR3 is TGTGCCATCAGTGACCCGCGGGAGGCCAAGGATACGCAGTATTTT. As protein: CAISDPREAKDTQYF.

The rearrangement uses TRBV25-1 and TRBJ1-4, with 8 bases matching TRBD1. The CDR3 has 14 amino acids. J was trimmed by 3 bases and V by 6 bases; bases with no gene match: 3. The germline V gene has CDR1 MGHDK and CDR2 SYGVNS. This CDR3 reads CASRGQGPNEKLFF. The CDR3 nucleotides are TGTGCCAGCAGAGGACAGGGACCTAATGAAAAACTGTTTTTT.

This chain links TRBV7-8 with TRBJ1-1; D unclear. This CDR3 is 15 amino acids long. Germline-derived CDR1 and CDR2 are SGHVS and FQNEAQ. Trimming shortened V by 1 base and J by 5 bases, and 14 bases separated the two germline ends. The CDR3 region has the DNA TGTGCCAGCAGCTTAGTCCGCGACCGTCTAACTGAAGCTTTCTTT. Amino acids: CASSLVRDRLTEAFF.

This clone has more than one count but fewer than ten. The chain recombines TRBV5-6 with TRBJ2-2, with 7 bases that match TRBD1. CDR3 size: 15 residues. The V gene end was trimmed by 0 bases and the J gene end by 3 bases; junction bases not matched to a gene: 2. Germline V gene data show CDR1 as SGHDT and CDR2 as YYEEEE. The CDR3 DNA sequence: TGTGCCAGCAGCTTGGAAGGGGGCTACACCGGGGAGCTGTTTTTT. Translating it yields CASSLEGGYTGELFF. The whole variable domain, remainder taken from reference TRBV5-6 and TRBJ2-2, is DAGVTQSPTHLIKTRGQQVTLRCSPKSGHDTVSWYQQALGQGPQFIFQYYEEEERQRGNFPDRFSGHQFPNYSSELNVNALLLGDSALYLCASSLEGGYTGELFFGEGSRLTVL.

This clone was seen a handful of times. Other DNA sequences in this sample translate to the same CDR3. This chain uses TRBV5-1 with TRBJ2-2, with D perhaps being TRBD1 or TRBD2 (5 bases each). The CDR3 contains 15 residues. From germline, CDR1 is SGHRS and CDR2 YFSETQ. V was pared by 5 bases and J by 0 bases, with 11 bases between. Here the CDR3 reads CASRPGTANTGELFF. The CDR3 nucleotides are TGCGCCAGCAGGCCCGGGACCGCGAACACCGGGGAGCTGTTTTTT.

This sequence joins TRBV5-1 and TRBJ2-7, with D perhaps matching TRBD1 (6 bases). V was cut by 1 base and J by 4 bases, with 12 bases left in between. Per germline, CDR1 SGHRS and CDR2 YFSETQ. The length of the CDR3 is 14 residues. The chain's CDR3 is CASSLSETGYEQYF. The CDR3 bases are TGCGCCAGCAGCTTGTCCGAGACAGGATACGAGCAGTACTTC.

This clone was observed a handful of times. CDR3 residues: CASRSGIRNNEQFF. CDR3 nucleotides: TGTGCCAGCAGAAGCGGGATTCGAAACAATGAGCAGTTCTTC. V is TRBV21-1 and J is TRBJ2-1; the D call TRBD2 from the table was never checked on the DNA. TRBV21-1 is shown as a pseudogene. This CDR3 is built from 14 residues.

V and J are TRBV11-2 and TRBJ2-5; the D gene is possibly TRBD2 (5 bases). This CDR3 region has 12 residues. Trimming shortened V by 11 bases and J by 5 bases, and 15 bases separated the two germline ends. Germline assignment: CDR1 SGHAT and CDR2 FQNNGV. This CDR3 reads CAVSGGLETQYF. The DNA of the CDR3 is TGTGCCGTGTCGGGCGGGTTGGAGACCCAGTACTTC.

The CDR3 here is CASYPQGGTEAFF. The CDR3 bases are TGTGCCTCCTACCCCCAGGGCGGGACTGAAGCTTTCTTT. The chain joins TRBV10-3 to TRBJ1-1, with a tentative D call TRBD1 (5 bases). Germline CDR1 reads ENHRY; CDR2 reads SYGVKD. Trimming took 11 bases from V and 5 from J, leaving 18 bases between them. The CDR3 length is 13 residues.

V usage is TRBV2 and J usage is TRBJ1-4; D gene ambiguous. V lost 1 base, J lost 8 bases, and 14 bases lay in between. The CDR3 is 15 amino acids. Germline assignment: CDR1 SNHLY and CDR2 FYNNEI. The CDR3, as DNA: TGTGCCAGCAGTGAAGTAAGAGTACGGTCGGAAAAACTGTTTTTT. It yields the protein CASSEVRVRSEKLFF.

DNA of the CDR3: TGTGCCAGCAGTCTCCAGCGGGAGGAAGAGACCCAGTACTTC. Protein: CASSLQREEETQYF. The chain links TRBV28 to TRBJ2-5, with 9 bases that match TRBD2. The germline gives CDR1 MDHEN, CDR2 SYDVKM. With 5 bases clipped from V and 3 bases from J, the junction kept 4 bases outside the gene matches. This CDR3 region has 14 residues.

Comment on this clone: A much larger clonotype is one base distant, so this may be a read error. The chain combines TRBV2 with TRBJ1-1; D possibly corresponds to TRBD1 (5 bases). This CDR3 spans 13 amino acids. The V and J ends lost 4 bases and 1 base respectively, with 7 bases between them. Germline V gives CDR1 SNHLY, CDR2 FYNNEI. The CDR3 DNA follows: TGTGCCAGCAGTGCACAGGAGAACACTGAAGCTTTCTTT. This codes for CASSAQENTEAFF.

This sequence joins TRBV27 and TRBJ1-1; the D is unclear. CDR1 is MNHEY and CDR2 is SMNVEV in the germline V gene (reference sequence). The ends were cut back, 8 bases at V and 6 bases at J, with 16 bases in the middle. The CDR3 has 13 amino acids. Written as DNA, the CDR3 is TGTGCCAGCCGATCGACTTGGGTCGCTGAAGCTTTCTTT. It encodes CASRSTWVAEAFF.

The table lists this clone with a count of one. CDR3 residues: CASSSGTANSPLHF. CDR3 DNA: TGTGCCAGCAGTTCCGGGACGGCTAATTCACCCCTCCACTTT. The chain combines TRBV27 with TRBJ1-6, with D possibly matching TRBD1 (5 bases). The CDR3 runs to 14 residues. Germline CDR1 MNHEY, CDR2 SMNVEV (reference sequence). V gave up 4 bases and J gave up 6 bases, with 10 bases separating them.

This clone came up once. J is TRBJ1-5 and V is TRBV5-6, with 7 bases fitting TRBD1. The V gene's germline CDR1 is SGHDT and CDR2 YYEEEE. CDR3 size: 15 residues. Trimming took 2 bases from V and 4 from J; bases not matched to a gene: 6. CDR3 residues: CASSLFQGVNQPQHF. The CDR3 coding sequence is TGTGCCAGCAGCTTATTTCAGGGGGTAAATCAGCCCCAGCATTTT.

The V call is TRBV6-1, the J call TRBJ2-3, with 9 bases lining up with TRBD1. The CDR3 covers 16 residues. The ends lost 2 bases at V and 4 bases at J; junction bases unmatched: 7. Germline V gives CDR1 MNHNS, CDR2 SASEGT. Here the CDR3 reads CASSETNRGRADTQYF. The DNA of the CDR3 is TGTGCCAGCAGTGAAACAAACAGGGGGCGTGCAGATACGCAGTATTTT.

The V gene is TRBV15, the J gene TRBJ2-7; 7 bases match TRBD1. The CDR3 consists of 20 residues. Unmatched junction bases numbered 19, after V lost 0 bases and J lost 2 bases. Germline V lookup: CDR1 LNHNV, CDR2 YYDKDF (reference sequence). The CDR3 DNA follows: TGTGCCACCAGCAGAGATGACCGGGGTCTCGGCTGGACAGGCACCTACGAGCAGTACTTC. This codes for CATSRDDRGLGWTGTYEQYF.

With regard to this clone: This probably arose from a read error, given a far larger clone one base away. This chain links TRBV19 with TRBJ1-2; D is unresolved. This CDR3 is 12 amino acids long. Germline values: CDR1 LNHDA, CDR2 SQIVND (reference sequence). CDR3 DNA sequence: TGTGTCAGTAGTTCAACGGGCTATGGCTACACCTTC. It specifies CVSSSTGYGYTF.

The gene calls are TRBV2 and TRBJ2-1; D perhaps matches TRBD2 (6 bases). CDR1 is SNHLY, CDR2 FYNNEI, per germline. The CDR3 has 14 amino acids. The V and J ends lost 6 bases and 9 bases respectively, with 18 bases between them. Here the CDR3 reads CASRTTGDLGEQFF. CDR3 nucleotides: TGTGCCAGCAGGACGACCGGGGACTTGGGTGAGCAGTTCTTC.

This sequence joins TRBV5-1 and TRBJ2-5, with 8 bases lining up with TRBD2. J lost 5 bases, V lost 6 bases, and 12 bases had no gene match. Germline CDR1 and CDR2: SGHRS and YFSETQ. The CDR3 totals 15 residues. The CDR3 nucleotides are TGCGCCAGCAACCCCGGGACTAGGGTGCCGGAGACCCAGTACTTC. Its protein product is CASNPGTRVPETQYF.

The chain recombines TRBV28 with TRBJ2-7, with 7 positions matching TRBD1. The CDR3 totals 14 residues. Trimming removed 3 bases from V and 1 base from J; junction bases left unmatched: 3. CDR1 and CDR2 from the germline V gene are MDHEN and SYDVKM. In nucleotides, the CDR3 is TGTGCCAGCAGTTTCTGGGACAGATCCTACGAGCAGTACTTC. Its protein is CASSFWDRSYEQYF.

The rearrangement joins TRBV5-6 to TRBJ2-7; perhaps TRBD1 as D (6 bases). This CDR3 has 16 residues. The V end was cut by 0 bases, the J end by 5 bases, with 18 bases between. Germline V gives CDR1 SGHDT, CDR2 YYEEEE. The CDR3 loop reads CASSLAMGQGSHEQYF. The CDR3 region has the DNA TGTGCCAGCAGCTTGGCGATGGGACAAGGGTCCCACGAGCAGTACTTC.